Each of the 8 T cell receptor beta chains below was sequenced from the same sample in a study of blood T cell repertoires in COVID-19 (dated by TCRdb to 2020 to 2021). Library creation used the immunoSEQ multiplex PCR assay. TCRdb re-hosts the immuneACCESS table, in-frame sequences only. Its copies lack some clones; in the studies checked, an unresolved V gene accounts for under half of them, and the cause for the rest is not known. This sample has approximately 260,000 clones in its table, and 80% to 90% of those were observed once. The ten biggest clones cover 11% of the sample. Sequenced material: peripheral blood. All receptors come from a woman in her seventies with acute or convalescent COVID-19.

The chain employs TRBV6-1 and TRBJ2-5; no reliable D call. V gave up 3 bases and J gave up 7 bases, with 9 bases separating them. This CDR3 is built from 12 residues. CDR1 is MNHNS and CDR2 is SASEGT in the germline V gene. This chain's CDR3 is CASSELPGTQYF. CDR3 in DNA: TGTGCCAGCAGTGAGTTGCCGGGGACCCAGTACTTC.

J is TRBJ2-7 and V is TRBV7-9, with D tentatively TRBD2 (5 bases). Deletions cut 5 bases from V and 4 bases from J, with 12 bases between. The CDR3 totals 13 residues. Germline lookup yields CDR1 SEHNR and CDR2 FQNEAQ (reference sequence). This CDR3 is CASSARGGYEQYF. The DNA of the CDR3 is TGTGCCAGCAGCGCCCGTGGCGGGTACGAGCAGTACTTC. Full variable domain (rest looked up from reference TRBV7-9 and TRBJ2-7): DTGVSQNPRHKITKRGQNVTFRCDPISEHNRLYWYRQTLGQGPEFLTYFQNEAQLEKSRLLSDRFSAERPKGSFSTLEIQRTEQGDSAMYLCASSARGGYEQYFGPGTRLTVT.

The rearrangement joins TRBV7-6 to TRBJ1-4, with no clear D. CDR3 size: 15 residues. In germline, CDR1 is SGHVS, CDR2 FNYEAQ. The V end lost 5 bases, the J end lost 3 bases, and 13 bases lay between the germline ends. CDR3 amino acids: CASSIQAPPNEKLFF. The CDR3 DNA is TGTGCCAGCAGCATTCAGGCTCCCCCTAATGAAAAACTGTTTTTT.

The rearrangement links TRBV7-2 to TRBJ1-2, with 10 bases aligning to TRBD1. The CDR3 loop spans 16 amino acids. Germline CDR1 and CDR2: SGHTA and FQGNSA. V lost 4 bases to trimming and J lost 4 bases; unmatched junction nucleotides: 9. The CDR3 region has the DNA TGTGCCAGCAGCTCCCGTCCCGGGACAGGGGCCTATGGCTACACCTTC. Translation: CASSSRPGTGAYGYTF.

The genes are TRBV4-1 and TRBJ1-3; D is undetermined. Germline assignment: CDR1 MGHRA and CDR2 YSYEKL. This CDR3 comprises 15 residues. Trimming stripped 2 bases from V and 0 bases from J, with 8 bases between. The CDR3 nucleotides read TGCGCCAGCAGCCAAAGTAGTGGCTCTGGAAACACCATATATTTT. Its protein product is CASSQSSGSGNTIYF.

This chain connects TRBV18 to TRBJ1-1; D is unclear. With 4 bases removed from V and 5 bases from J, the gap between germline ends came to 17 bases. Per germline, CDR1 KGHSH and CDR2 LQKENI. The CDR3 extends over 15 amino acids. The CDR3 DNA reads TGTGCCAGCTCACATCTAAAAACTCGGGAGACTGAAGCTTTCTTT. This gives the protein CASSHLKTRETEAFF.

V gene TRBV6-5 combines with J gene TRBJ1-2, with D hard to call. The V and J ends lost 0 bases and 5 bases respectively, with 7 bases between them. This CDR3 has 13 residues. In germline, CDR1 is MNHEY, CDR2 SVGAGI. Here the CDR3 reads CASSYSRRYGYTF. CDR3 bases: TGTGCCAGCAGTTACTCGAGGCGGTATGGCTACACCTTC.

The sample holds a few counts of this clone. The rearrangement joins TRBV21-1 to TRBJ1-1. TRBV21-1 is annotated as a pseudogene. This CDR3 has 18 amino acids. CDR3: CASSKKGQAGGLYTEAFF. The CDR3 DNA is TGTGCCAGCAGCAAGAAGGGACAAGCGGGAGGATTGTACACTGAAGCTTTCTTT.